Listed below are T cell receptor beta chains from one sample, sequenced in a study of blood T cell repertoires in COVID-19. The protocol was immunoSEQ multiplex PCR, while the TCRdb copy is restricted to in-frame clones and leaves out a portion. The data show about 210,000 clones, approximately 90% seen once. The specimen was peripheral blood. The receptors here all came from a man between 40 and 49 years old with acute or convalescent COVID-19. The CDR3 runs from the conserved cysteine through the conserved F or W. Each record gives: J gene, V gene, CDR3 protein.

TRBJ1-6 | TRBV6-5 | CASSFGDRTYNSPLHF
TRBJ2-1 | TRBV2 | CASTPTSGGAHEQFF
TRBJ2-7 | TRBV28 | CASTRQGNDEQYF
TRBJ2-7 | TRBV4-2 | CASSRSSSGVTSYEQYF
TRBJ1-6 | TRBV19 | CASSTGYSTPLHF
TRBJ2-5 | TRBV7-9 | CASSFSETQYF
TRBJ1-6 | TRBV5-1 | CASSLQGPANSPLHF
TRBJ1-5 | TRBV30 | CAWSPGQGDQPQHF
TRBJ2-3 | TRBV7-8 | CASSHNPGAQYF
TRBJ2-5 | TRBV5-1 | CASSRAGTGTSETQYF